Below are 24 T cell receptor beta chains sequenced from a single sample in a study of breast tumors, draining lymph nodes, adjacent tissues. Via MiXCR, TCRdb re-called the multiplex PCR reads, giving one row per CDR3 protein. The sample yields 20,000 to 30,000 distinct CDR3 sequences, less than 25% seen once. The sample was breast tumor tissue. The receptors originated from a female donor with breast cancer. Some clones in this sample may be carry-over from other donors' samples.

This clonotype came up many times. This chain uses TRBV7-2 with TRBJ2-1; D tentatively reads TRBD1 or TRBD2 (5 bases each). The V end was cut by 5 bases, the J end by 16 bases, with 18 bases between. Per the germline V gene, CDR1 is SGHTA and CDR2 is FQGNSA. This CDR3 is built from 12 residues. In nucleotides, the CDR3 is TGTGCCAGCAGCCTCCCCGGACGGGGCAACTTCTTC. Translating gives CASSLPGRGNFF.

This clonotype was observed at least ten times. The V and J genes are TRBV24-1 and TRBJ2-1; 8 nucleotides match TRBD2. Germline CDR1 KGHDR, CDR2 SFDVKD. The CDR3 is 16 residues long. J gave up 4 bases and V 4 bases, and 8 bases lay outside the gene matches. The CDR3 nucleotides are TGTGCCACCAGTGAGGCCGGGAGGGCCCTTTACAATGAGCAGTTCTTC. Translation: CATSEAGRALYNEQFF.

This clonotype was picked up one time. A read error may produce the germline difference seen at one junction end. The chain combines TRBV5-1 with TRBJ1-4, with a tentative D call TRBD1 (5 bases). The length of the CDR3 is 16 residues. Germline CDR1 reads SGHRS; CDR2 reads YFSETQ. The CDR3 region has the DNA TGCGCCAGCAGCCTAGGGAGGGACGTTCTGAGGGAAAAACTGTTCTTT. Encoded protein: CASSLGRDVLREKLFF.

Within the sample, this clonotype is medium-sized. The rearrangement joins TRBV6-1 to TRBJ1-3; tentatively, D is TRBD1 (5 bases). V shed 6 bases and J shed 6 bases, with 18 bases lying between them. Germline values: CDR1 MNHNS, CDR2 SASEGT. This CDR3 is built from 15 residues. CDR3 coding DNA: TGTGCCAGCAGCCGAGGTAGTCAGGGAAAAAACACCATATATTTT. Its translation is CASSRGSQGKNTIYF.

Details on this clonotype: A much larger clone is a single base away; this may be a read error. The chain joins TRBV20-1 to TRBJ2-4; D is possibly TRBD2 (6 bases). The V end was cut by 1 base, the J end by 3 bases, with 13 bases between. Germline V CDR1 and CDR2: DFQATT, SNEGSKA (reference sequence). The CDR3 runs 15 residues. As DNA, the CDR3 is TGCAGTGCTAGAGTGGGGGGTTTGAGCAAAAACATTCAGTACTTC. Protein product: CSARVGGLSKNIQYF.

At least ten counts were recorded for this clonotype. This chain links TRBV7-9 with TRBJ2-7; TRBD2 agrees at 8 bases. V trimming: 5 bases; J trimming: 6 bases; junction bases outside the gene matches: 12. CDR1 SEHNR and CDR2 FQNEAQ come from the germline V gene (reference sequence). The CDR3 contains 15 residues. CDR3: CASSIKAGVMGEQYF. The CDR3 DNA reads TGTGCCAGCAGCATAAAAGCGGGAGTAATGGGCGAGCAGTACTTC.

This clonotype was seen a handful of times. The chain couples TRBV18 to TRBJ2-2, with D perhaps matching TRBD2 (5 bases). The CDR3 spans 15 residues. Germline V gene sequence: CDR1 KGHSH, CDR2 LQKENI. Trimming took off 0 bases at V and 6 bases at J, with 11 bases between the two ends. The CDR3 reads CASSPPSAGPGELFF. CDR3 DNA: TGTGCCAGCTCACCACCCTCTGCGGGCCCCGGGGAGCTGTTTTTT.

This clonotype showed up many times. The DNA of the CDR3 is TGCGCCAGCACCACCACCGGGACCCCATATGGCTACACCTTC. Amino acids: CASTTTGTPYGYTF. The rearrangement uses TRBV4-1 and TRBJ1-2; possible D gene TRBD1, 5 bases. The CDR3 is 14 amino acids. Germline assignment: CDR1 MGHRA and CDR2 YSYEKL. Trimming took off 7 bases at V and 5 bases at J, with 17 bases between the two ends.

The chain links TRBV4-1 to TRBJ2-7, with TRBD1 identical over 10 bases. Losses at the gene ends were 8 bases for V and 2 bases for J; bases not matched to a gene: 15. The length of the CDR3 is 17 residues. Germline V gene sequence: CDR1 MGHRA, CDR2 YSYEKL. This CDR3 reads CASGPYPGQGTTYEQYF. The CDR3, as DNA: TGCGCCAGCGGCCCATACCCGGGACAGGGGACCACCTACGAGCAGTACTTC.

Judged by abundance, this clonotype is medium-sized. This CDR3 reads CASSPVGTASYEQYF. The CDR3 DNA reads TGCGCCAGCAGCCCTGTCGGGACAGCATCCTACGAGCAGTACTTC. V and J are TRBV5-1 and TRBJ2-7, with 7 bases lining up with TRBD1. V shed 4 bases and J 1 base; nucleotides not matched to a gene: 8. The CDR3 runs 15 residues. CDR1 is SGHRS and CDR2 is YFSETQ in the germline V gene. Filled out from reference TRBV5-1 and TRBJ2-7, the complete variable domain reads KAGVTQTPRYLIKTRGQQVTLSCSPISGHRSVSWYQQTPGQGLQFLFEYFSETQRNKGNFPGRFSGRQFSNSRSEMNVSTLELGDSALYLCASSPVGTASYEQYFGPGTRLTVT.

This clonotype was counted ten times or more. The V call is TRBV7-6, the J call TRBJ1-4; a possible D gene is TRBD1 (6 bases). Germline CDR1 SGHVS, CDR2 FNYEAQ. Trimming cost V 5 bases and J 7 bases, with 14 bases left between them. This CDR3 has 14 amino acids. The DNA for the CDR3 is TGTGCCAGCAGCCTACAGGGTGTAGGTGAAAAACTGTTTTTT. Residues: CASSLQGVGEKLFF.

This clonotype was counted ten times or more. The chain has TRBV7-9 and TRBJ2-1; D remains unclear. Germline-derived CDR1 and CDR2 are SEHNR and FQNEAQ (reference sequence). The CDR3 has 13 amino acids. With 3 bases removed from V and 4 bases from J, the gap between germline ends came to 7 bases. The CDR3 region is CASSLGSYNEQFF. CDR3 nucleotide sequence: TGTGCCAGCAGCTTGGGCAGTTACAATGAGCAGTTCTTC.

Details on this clonotype: This is likely a read error, given that the CDR3 carries no conserved phenylalanine or tryptophan at its end. This chain uses TRBV12-3 or TRBV12-4 with TRBJ2-2; 13 bases map to TRBD2. The CDR3 length is 15 residues. The CDR3 sequence: CASRGLAGITGELFS. The DNA of the CDR3 is TGCGCCAGCAGGGGACTAGCGGGAATCACCGGGGAGCTGTTTTCT.

At least ten counts were recorded for this clonotype. The chain employs TRBV27 and TRBJ2-5; 8 bases line up with TRBD2. The CDR3 sequence is 14 residues long. V was clipped by 5 bases and J by 5 bases; unmatched bases: 7. CDR1 is MNHEY and CDR2 is SMNVEV in the germline V gene (reference sequence). The CDR3 DNA follows: TGTGCCAGCAGTCGGGGGGGTGAGGGGGAGACCCAGTACTTC. Translation: CASSRGGEGETQYF.

This clonotype was detected many times. CDR3 protein: CSAGTVSYEQYF. CDR3 DNA sequence: TGCAGTGCTGGCACAGTGTCCTACGAGCAGTACTTC. The rearrangement uses TRBV20-1 and TRBJ2-7; D call uncertain. V lost 5 bases and J 1 base, leaving 9 bases between the germline ends. The CDR3 spans 12 residues. Germline V gives CDR1 DFQATT, CDR2 SNEGSKA (reference sequence).

This clonotype was seen at least ten times. J is TRBJ1-6 and V is TRBV28; D possibly corresponds to TRBD1 (5 bases). Deletions cut 6 bases from V and 5 bases from J, with 14 bases between. Germline V gives CDR1 MDHEN, CDR2 SYDVKM. There are 15 residues in the CDR3. In DNA, the CDR3 is TGTGCCAGCAGCACGGGGCCCGGGAATAATTCACCCCTCCACTTT. It specifies CASSTGPGNNSPLHF.

About this clonotype: This could be a read error, since a much larger clone is one nucleotide away. The chain uses TRBV7-8 and TRBJ1-6; D is unresolved. Germline values: CDR1 SGHVS, CDR2 FQNEAQ. This CDR3 has 16 amino acids. The CDR3 region is CACSLERSGLNSPPHF. Here the CDR3 DNA reads TGTGCCTGCAGCTTAGAACGGTCAGGTCTTAATTCACCCCCCCACTTT.

This clonotype was counted at least ten times. The chain employs TRBV18 and TRBJ2-5; D may be TRBD1 (5 bases). V was pared by 5 bases and J by 4 bases, with 8 bases between. The germline CDR1 and CDR2 sequences are KGHSH and LQKENI. This CDR3 is 12 amino acids long. This CDR3 is CASSTGPETQYF. The CDR3 coding sequence is TGTGCCAGCTCAACAGGCCCAGAGACCCAGTACTTC.

This clonotype was recorded many times. The chain is built from TRBV5-4 and TRBJ1-5, with unresolved D. The germline V gene has CDR1 SGHNT and CDR2 YYREEE (reference sequence). V lost 4 bases and J lost 0, with 11 bases in between. This CDR3 spans 15 amino acids. The CDR3 region is CASSRDGASNQPQHF. Written as DNA, the CDR3 is TGTGCCAGCAGCCGGGATGGAGCTAGCAATCAGCCCCAGCATTTT.

This clonotype was seen many times. The J gene is TRBJ1-2, the V gene TRBV10-3; 8 nucleotides match TRBD1. The CDR3 consists of 15 residues. Trimming at V came to 6 bases and at J to 6 bases, leaving 12 bases not matched to a gene. Germline V gene lookup returns CDR1 ENHRY and CDR2 SYGVKD. CDR3 protein: CAISLVPGQEDGYTF. DNA of the CDR3: TGTGCCATCAGCCTCGTCCCGGGACAGGAGGATGGCTACACCTTC.

Ten or more counts support this clonotype. The chain is built from TRBV5-6 and TRBJ2-7, with D maybe TRBD2 (5 bases). CDR3 length equals 16 residues. Trimming shortened V by 5 bases and J by 0 bases, and 18 bases separated the two germline ends. Germline V gene lookup returns CDR1 SGHDT and CDR2 YYEEEE. The CDR3 loop is CASSLIGVASSYEQYF. The CDR3 DNA reads TGTGCCAGCAGTTTAATCGGGGTTGCCTCCTCCTACGAGCAGTACTTC.

Many counts were recorded for this clonotype. The gene calls are TRBV27 and TRBJ2-7; tentative D call: TRBD1 (6 bases). This CDR3 has 13 residues. The V gene's germline CDR1 is MNHEY and CDR2 SMNVEV (reference sequence). Trimming took 8 bases from V and 3 from J, leaving 14 bases between them. CDR3 amino acids: CASAWGPDYEQYF. CDR3 DNA sequence: TGTGCCAGCGCCTGGGGGCCAGACTACGAGCAGTACTTC.

This clonotype was found many times. J is TRBJ2-5 and V is TRBV18; 9 bases fit TRBD2. Germline loops: CDR1 KGHSH, CDR2 LQKENI. J lost 1 base, V lost 3 bases, and 3 bases had no gene match. CDR3 length equals 15 residues. CDR3 bases: TGTGCCAGCTCACCGGGCGGGAGGGTCCAAGAGACCCAGTACTTC. Translating it yields CASSPGGRVQETQYF.

This clonotype showed up many times. The chain recombines TRBV7-6 with TRBJ2-2; D call uncertain. Trimming took 2 bases from V and 4 from J, leaving 5 bases between them. The V gene's germline CDR1 is SGHVS and CDR2 FNYEAQ. The CDR3 has 13 amino acids. The CDR3 region has the DNA TGTGCCAGCAGCTTATTCGGCACCGGGGAGCTGTTTTTT. Translating it yields CASSLFGTGELFF.